This TCR beta chain stems from a study of blood T cell repertoires in COVID-19. About the research overall: Spain, Italy and the United States supplied samples that represented acute and convalescent COVID-19. Sample material is recorded as cDNA or gDNA derived from T cells, B-cell-depleted T cells, or PBMCs.

The CDR3 loop spans 13 amino acids. Germline values: CDR1 MNHEY, CDR2 SVGAGI. The germline V and J ends were trimmed by 5 bases and 1 base, with 8 bases remaining between them. Under the authors' procedure: Amplification of reference gene primers was used by the study to estimate nucleated cell counts. Generated by immunoSEQ multiplex PCR, the TCRdb table keeps only in-frame clones and is missing some. The V and J calls and clone size were taken over from that table, and D and trimming were inferred from the DNA. The sample has fewer than 400,000 clones, 70% to 90% seen once; the top ten hold about 2.9%.

The sequence derives from a human donor in a cohort sampled during active COVID-19. The chain carries TRBV6-5 and TRBJ1-1; D call uncertain. The specimen was peripheral blood. CDR3 sequence: CASSRQENTEAFF. As DNA, the CDR3 is TGTGCCAGCAGTAGGCAGGAGAACACTGAAGCTTTCTTT.